These 27 T cell receptor beta chains were all obtained from the same sample, sequenced in a study of cytomegalovirus exposure and HLA in healthy donors. 60 Vbeta and 13 Jbeta primers were used in PCR. Sequenced by immunoSEQ multiplex PCR; TCRdb stores in-frame clones only, minus some. The sample yields around 44,000 clones, of which the top ten take up roughly 6.1%. The sample taken for sequencing was PBMCs. These TCRs come from a male donor in good health and CMV-seropositive.

The V gene is TRBV6-5, the J gene TRBJ1-6; D may be TRBD1 (5 bases). Germline lookup yields CDR1 MNHEY and CDR2 SVGAGI. This CDR3 has 15 residues. The V end was cut by 4 bases, the J end by 9 bases, with 16 bases between. CDR3 sequence (DNA): TGTGCCAGCAGTTGGGGGGGGGAAGGGGCTTCACCCCTCCACTTT. Translated, it gives CASSWGGEGASPLHF.

The rearrangement uses TRBV18 and TRBJ2-7; D call uncertain. Germline V gene sequence: CDR1 KGHSH, CDR2 LQKENI. V shed 2 bases and J shed 1 base, with 9 bases lying between them. The CDR3 consists of 14 residues. The CDR3 is CASSPRKTSYEQYF. The CDR3 coding sequence is TGTGCCAGCTCACCAAGAAAGACTTCCTACGAGCAGTACTTC.

The rearrangement joins TRBV7-2 to TRBJ2-3, with TRBD1 as a possible D gene (6 bases). The CDR3 sequence is 15 residues long. Germline assignment: CDR1 SGHTA and CDR2 FQGNSA. The V end was cut by 3 bases, the J end by 4 bases, with 14 bases between. The CDR3: CASSFRDTGADTQYF. Here the CDR3 DNA reads TGTGCCAGCAGCTTCAGGGACACCGGCGCAGATACGCAGTATTTT.

This chain connects TRBV9 to TRBJ2-2; D gene ambiguous. Germline loops: CDR1 SGDLS, CDR2 YYNGEE. V shed 5 bases and J shed 0 bases, with 5 bases lying between them. The CDR3 contains 13 residues. The CDR3 here is CASSNTNTGELFF. The DNA of the CDR3 is TGTGCCAGCAGTAACACGAACACCGGGGAGCTGTTTTTT.

V is TRBV4-3 and J is TRBJ2-1; possibly TRBD2 for D (6 bases). With 4 bases removed from V and 10 bases from J, the gap between germline ends came to 20 bases. The CDR3 runs to 15 residues. Germline lookup yields CDR1 LGHNA and CDR2 YSLEER. This CDR3 is CASSREIPSGGEQFF. CDR3 sequence (DNA): TGCGCCAGCAGCCGCGAAATCCCTTCAGGAGGGGAGCAGTTCTTC.

V and J are TRBV6-1 and TRBJ1-5, with 7 bases aligning to TRBD1. The CDR3 is 15 amino acids. With 5 bases clipped from V and 0 bases from J, the junction kept 4 bases outside the gene matches. CDR1 and CDR2 (germline): MNHNS, SASEGT. The CDR3 region has the DNA TGTGCCAGCAGTCACAGGGGAGATAGCAATCAGCCCCAGCATTTT. This codes for CASSHRGDSNQPQHF.

The chain couples TRBV28 to TRBJ2-2, with D possibly matching TRBD1 (5 bases). Germline assignment: CDR1 MDHEN and CDR2 SYDVKM. The CDR3 has 19 amino acids. Trimming removed 8 bases from V and 5 bases from J, with 30 bases in between. CDR3 in DNA: TGTGCCAGCTCCTTCCTCTCTATGGGGCCCAGTAGTGGAACCGGGGAGCTGTTTTTT. It specifies CASSFLSMGPSSGTGELFF.

This chain uses TRBV5-6 with TRBJ1-3; D gene uncertain. This CDR3 has 14 residues. Deletions cut 3 bases from V and 4 bases from J, with 11 bases between. Germline V gives CDR1 SGHDT, CDR2 YYEEEE. CDR3 in DNA: TGTGCCAGCAGCTCTGGACCGGGGGGAAACACCATATATTTT. The encoded protein is CASSSGPGGNTIYF.

This chain links TRBV15 with TRBJ1-1, with no clear D. The CDR3 is made up of 15 amino acids. Germline CDR1 is LNHNV and CDR2 is YYDKDF (reference sequence). V lost 4 bases, J lost 0 bases, and 12 bases lay in between. The CDR3 spells CATSIGPEVNTEAFF. CDR3 bases: TGTGCCACCAGCATAGGCCCGGAGGTGAACACTGAAGCTTTCTTT.

This chain connects TRBV7-6 to TRBJ2-5; the D gene is possibly TRBD1 (7 bases). Germline V gene data show CDR1 as SGHVS and CDR2 as FNYEAQ. This CDR3 is 17 amino acids long. V lost 6 bases and J lost 3, with 23 bases in between. CDR3 sequence (DNA): TGTGCCAGCAGGTCGGGGCCTTACGGCAGGGGGGAAGAGACCCAGTACTTC. It is translated as CASRSGPYGRGEETQYF.

On this clone itself: One junction end does not reproduce the germline sequence, and a read error may be involved. The rearrangement uses TRBV2 and TRBJ2-7, with 9 bases that match TRBD1. Germline CDR1 SNHLY, CDR2 FYNNEI. The CDR3 spans 13 residues. The CDR3: CASSLGQGYKQYF. Written as DNA, the CDR3 is TGTGCCAGCAGTCTGGGACAGGGCTACAAGCAGTACTTC.

The genes are TRBV4-3 and TRBJ2-3, with 11 bases aligning to TRBD2. CDR1 is LGHNA and CDR2 is YSLEER in the germline V gene. V was clipped by 1 base and J by 4 bases; unmatched bases: 4. The CDR3 is 16 amino acids. The CDR3 coding sequence is TGCGCCAGCAGCCAAGTTATAGCGGGGGGGGCAGATACGCAGTATTTT. Translated, it gives CASSQVIAGGADTQYF.

The chain employs TRBV19 and TRBJ2-1; possibly TRBD1 for D (6 bases). V shed 2 bases and J shed 8 bases, with 16 bases lying between them. Germline CDR1 and CDR2: LNHDA and SQIVND (reference sequence). This CDR3 comprises 15 residues. CDR3 residues: CASSIMDSLGDEQFF. CDR3 nucleotides: TGTGCCAGTAGTATAATGGACAGCCTAGGGGATGAGCAGTTCTTC.

V and J are TRBV27 and TRBJ2-4; 10 positions agree with TRBD1. The CDR3 is 15 amino acids. CDR1 is MNHEY and CDR2 is SMNVEV in the germline V gene (reference sequence). V shed 4 bases and J 6 bases; nucleotides not matched to a gene: 6. The CDR3 DNA reads as TGTGCCAGCAGTTCCGGACAGGGGGTGTCAAACATTCAGTACTTC. Translated, it gives CASSSGQGVSNIQYF.

This chain connects TRBV28 to TRBJ1-1, with no clear D. Germline lookup yields CDR1 MDHEN and CDR2 SYDVKM. The CDR3 length is 13 residues. The V and J ends lost 7 bases and 2 bases respectively, with 11 bases between them. CDR3: CASTMAGNTEAFF. The CDR3 DNA is TGTGCCAGCACCATGGCAGGAAACACTGAAGCTTTCTTT.

The V call is TRBV9, the J call TRBJ2-1; TRBD1 might be the D (5 bases). The CDR3 loop spans 14 amino acids. The germline V gene has CDR1 SGDLS and CDR2 YYNGEE. Trimming took 5 bases from V and 0 from J, leaving 9 bases between them. The CDR3 sequence: CASSATVSYNEQFF. For the CDR3, the DNA is TGTGCCAGCAGTGCGACAGTCTCCTACAATGAGCAGTTCTTC. Full variable domain (outside the CDR3, taken from reference TRBV9 and TRBJ2-1): DSGVTQTPKHLITATGQRVTLRCSPRSGDLSVYWYQQSLDQGLQFLIQYYNGEERAKGNILERFSAQQFPDLHSELNLSSLELGDSALYFCASSATVSYNEQFFGPGTRLTVL.

The chain links TRBV4-1 to TRBJ1-2; TRBD1 aligns across 8 bases. Germline trimming cut 2 bases from V and 8 bases from J; bases unmatched to any gene: 10. Germline CDR1 and CDR2: MGHRA and YSYEKL. The CDR3 sequence is 15 residues long. DNA for the CDR3: TGCGCCAGCAGCCAACCGACCGCAGGGGGCCGGGGCTACACCTTC. It translates to CASSQPTAGGRGYTF.

The chain couples TRBV4-2 to TRBJ1-2; 9 bases agree with TRBD1. J was trimmed by 4 bases and V by 3 bases; bases with no gene match: 6. The CDR3 sequence is 15 residues long. Germline CDR1 and CDR2: LGHNA and YNFKEQ. CDR3 sequence reads: CASSQVGTGLYGYTF. The CDR3 nucleotides read TGTGCCAGCAGCCAGGTCGGGACAGGGCTCTATGGCTACACCTTC.

The genes are TRBV29-1 and TRBJ1-1, with D perhaps TRBD1 (6 bases). Per germline, CDR1 SQVTM and CDR2 ANQGSEA. The CDR3 contains 13 residues. Trimming took 3 bases from V and 2 from J, leaving 10 bases between them. CDR3 DNA: TGCAGCGTTGACGACAGGATAAACACTGAAGCTTTCTTT. This gives the protein CSVDDRINTEAFF.

The V and J genes are TRBV7-3 and TRBJ1-2, with TRBD1 as a possible D gene (5 bases). V lost 5 bases and J lost 0, with 13 bases in between. The germline V gene encodes CDR1 SGHTA and CDR2 FQGTGA. This CDR3 comprises 15 residues. The CDR3 loop reads CASSPGEGTNYGYTF. The CDR3 DNA sequence: TGTGCCAGCAGCCCCGGGGAGGGGACTAACTATGGCTACACCTTC. Together with reference TRBV7-3 and TRBJ1-2, the CDR3 gives the full variable domain: GAGVSQTPSNKVTEKGKYVELRCDPISGHTALYWYRQSLGQGPEFLIYFQGTGAADDSGLPNDRFFAVRPEGSVSTLKIQRTERGDSAVYLCASSPGEGTNYGYTFGSGTRLTVV.

The chain carries TRBV9 and TRBJ2-7; possibly TRBD1 for D (5 bases). V was cut by 0 bases and J by 0 bases, with 10 bases left in between. CDR1 and CDR2 (germline): SGDLS, YYNGEE. This CDR3 has 15 residues. CDR3 coding DNA: TGTGCCAGCAGCGTAGGGGGCCCAAGCTCCTACGAGCAGTACTTC. This gives the protein CASSVGGPSSYEQYF.

With regard to this clone: At one of its ends the junction is not consistent with the germline gene, which may arise from a read error. The chain combines TRBV18 with TRBJ1-1; 8 bases are shared with TRBD1. This CDR3 contains 15 residues. Germline CDR1 KGHSH, CDR2 LQKENI. The CDR3 here is CASSPLTGANTEAFF. The CDR3 DNA reads TGTGCCAGCTCCCCACTGACAGGGGCGAACACTGAAGCTTTCTTT. Using reference TRBV18 and TRBJ1-1 for the parts outside the CDR3, the full variable domain is NAGVMQNPRHLVRRRGQEARLRCSPMKGHSHVYWYRQLPEEGLKFMVYLQKENIIDESGMPKERFSAEFPKEGPSILRIQQVVRGDSAAYFCASSPLTGANTEAFFGQGTRLTVV.

V and J are TRBV14 and TRBJ1-2, with 9 bases that match TRBD1. J gave up 6 bases and V 4 bases, and 3 bases lay outside the gene matches. CDR3 length equals 13 residues. Per the germline V gene, CDR1 is SGHDN and CDR2 is FVKESK. CDR3 sequence: CASSPRTGDGYTF. Written as DNA, the CDR3 is TGTGCCAGCAGCCCCCGGACAGGGGATGGCTACACCTTC. Drawing the rest from reference TRBV14 and TRBJ1-2, the complete variable domain is EAGVTQFPSHSVIEKGQTVTLRCDPISGHDNLYWYRRVMGKEIKFLLHFVKESKQDESGMPNNRFLAERTGGTYSTLKVQPAELEDSGVYFCASSPRTGDGYTFGSGTRLTVV.

The gene calls are TRBV5-5 and TRBJ1-4, with a weak D call TRBD1 (5 bases). V was shortened by 0 bases and J by 0 bases, with 6 bases between the two germline ends. Per the germline V gene, CDR1 is SGHKS and CDR2 is YYEKEE (reference sequence). The CDR3 runs to 15 residues. CDR3 loop: CASSLDRPTNEKLFF. CDR3 bases: TGTGCCAGCAGCTTGGACAGGCCAACTAATGAAAAACTGTTTTTT.

This chain joins TRBV5-4 and TRBJ1-4, with 10 bases identical to TRBD1. In germline, CDR1 is SGHNT, CDR2 YYREEE (reference sequence). Trimming removed 0 bases from V and 8 bases from J; junction bases left unmatched: 10. CDR3 length: 17 residues. CDR3 coding DNA: TGTGCCAGCAGCTTGGGGACAGGGGGGAGTGGCGGAGAAAAACTGTTTTTT. Translation: CASSLGTGGSGGEKLFF.

V usage is TRBV7-2 and J usage is TRBJ2-7; D remains unclear. The CDR3 is 14 amino acids. Trimming pared 3 bases from V and 6 bases from J, leaving 15 bases between. The V gene's germline CDR1 is SGHTA and CDR2 FQGNSA. CDR3 DNA sequence: TGTGCCAGCAGCTTTAGAAGCTCGCGGAGCGAGCAGTACTTC. Protein product: CASSFRSSRSEQYF.

In DNA form, the CDR3 reads TGTGCCAGCAGCTTAGGGGGGGTCAGACAGCCCCAGCATTTT. It translates to CASSLGGVRQPQHF. The chain is built from TRBV7-2 and TRBJ1-5, with a weak D call TRBD1 (5 bases). This CDR3 comprises 14 residues. Trimming took 1 base from V and 7 from J, leaving 11 bases between them. CDR1 is SGHTA, CDR2 FQGNSA, per germline. Full variable domain (outside the CDR3, taken from reference TRBV7-2 and TRBJ1-5): GAGVSQSPSNKVTEKGKDVELRCDPISGHTALYWYRQSLGQGLEFLIYFQGNSAPDKSGLPSDRFSAERTGGSVSTLTIQRTQQEDSAVYLCASSLGGVRQPQHFGDGTRLSIL.